The T cell receptor beta chain described here comes from a study of blood T cell repertoires in COVID-19. Turning to the study itself: COVID-19 samples from acute and convalescent phases originated in the United States, Italy and Spain.

Enrollment of patients from Seattle took place during active infection, with longitudinal follow-up. Measured with immunoSEQ multiplex PCR; TCRdb has only the in-frame clones, and not every one. The data hold 50,000 to 60,000 clones, with roughly 90% observed a single time. The sample was peripheral blood. The clonotype originates from a man aged 35 to 55 with COVID-19, enrolled during active disease.

The CDR3 sequence is CASSMGWNSPLHF. CDR3 nucleotides: TGTGCCAGCAGTATGGGCTGGAATTCACCCCTCCACTTT. The chain is built from TRBV13 and TRBJ1-6; no firm D call. The CDR3 is made up of 13 amino acids. CDR1 is PRHDT and CDR2 is FYEKMQ in the germline V gene (reference sequence). V dropped 6 bases and J dropped 7 bases, with 10 bases sitting between them.